This T cell receptor (beta chain) was profiled in a study of tumor-infiltrating lymphocytes in primary liver carcinoma. In the study overall: Those enrolled were patients of both sexes, who were aged 30 to 69 years.

This CDR3 is 16 amino acids long. Trimming took 3 bases from V and 0 from J, leaving 14 bases between them. Germline-derived CDR1 and CDR2 are SGHDN and FVKESK. Remarks on this clonotype: What it recognizes is unknown. The CDR3 carries no conserved terminal phenylalanine or tryptophan, so it likely arises from a read error.

The roughly 18-34 mg bulk tissue piece was not sorted before simultaneous RNA and DNA extraction. Patients carried chronic HBV infection without prior treatment. Study findings and constraints: In tumor-adjacent and tumor-blood pairs, overlap was lower than in tumor region pairs.

TCR beta cDNA was prepared out of approximately 500 ng total RNA by means of a constant-region primer. Modified slightly, ARM-PCR produced TCR beta libraries over three nested multiplex PCR rounds. Each of the first two PCR rounds ran approximately 11 cycles with TRBV1-TRBV30 forward and C-beta reverse primers. MiXCR, run by TCRdb on the multiplex PCR reads, gives a single entry per CDR3 protein. The profile shows 85,000 to 100,000 distinct CDR3 sequences, around 68% of them singletons. The rearrangement uses TRBV14 and TRBJ1-1; D uncertain. The sample comprised tumor-adjacent normal liver tissue. The sequence came from a man in his forties or fifties with primary liver carcinoma and hepatitis B virus infection. CDR3 region: CASSHTGWRLNTEAFI. The CDR3 DNA reads TGTGCCAGCAGCCATACCGGATGGAGACTGAACACTGAAGCTTTCATT.